The 23 T cell receptor beta chains below were found in one sample sequenced in a study of blood T cell repertoires in COVID-19. Sequenced by immunoSEQ multiplex PCR; TCRdb stores in-frame clones only, minus some. The repertoire holds around 260,000 clones, with 89% as singletons. Sequencing used peripheral blood. All receptors come from a woman between 35 and 50 years old who had recovered from COVID-19.

The V call is TRBV5-1, the J call TRBJ2-1; TRBD2 agrees at 14 bases. The ends lost 8 bases at V and 2 bases at J; junction bases unmatched: 9. The CDR3 has 17 amino acids. From germline, CDR1 is SGHRS and CDR2 YFSETQ. In nucleotides, the CDR3 is TGCGCCAGTGGGACTAGCGGGAGTAAGGGGACCTACAATGAGCAGTTCTTC. The encoded protein is CASGTSGSKGTYNEQFF.

The J gene is TRBJ2-1, the V gene TRBV19, with TRBD2 matching over 10 bases. Germline trimming cut 2 bases from V and 3 bases from J; bases unmatched to any gene: 10. The CDR3 is made up of 18 amino acids. Germline values: CDR1 LNHDA, CDR2 SQIVND (reference sequence). The CDR3 reads CASSIPLGAGGVYNEQFF. CDR3 nucleotides: TGTGCCAGTAGTATACCCCTGGGAGCGGGAGGGGTCTACAATGAGCAGTTCTTC.

CDR3 sequence (DNA): TGTGCCAGCAGCGTACAGGGGGTGGAGACCCAGTACTTC. Amino acids: CASSVQGVETQYF. The J gene is TRBJ2-5, the V gene TRBV11-2, with 8 bases matching TRBD1. The germline V gene encodes CDR1 SGHAT and CDR2 FQNNGV. The V segment lost 5 bases and the J segment 5 bases; nucleotides outside the gene matches: 4. This CDR3 region has 13 residues.

The CDR3 nucleotides read TGTGCCAGCAGCCAATCCCCGCAGAATGGCTACACCTTC. This gives the protein CASSQSPQNGYTF. The gene calls are TRBV16 and TRBJ1-2; D not certain. The V end lost 0 bases, the J end lost 6 bases, and 8 bases lay between the germline ends. This CDR3 comprises 13 residues. CDR1 is KGHSY, CDR2 FQNENV, per germline.

The CDR3 reads CASSPAPSGYNEQFF. The CDR3 nucleotides read TGTGCCAGCAGCCCCGCGCCTAGCGGTTACAATGAGCAGTTCTTC. V gene TRBV11-2 combines with J gene TRBJ2-1; 7 bases agree with TRBD2. CDR1 and CDR2 (germline): SGHAT, FQNNGV. The CDR3 contains 15 residues. Trimming removed 5 bases from V and 4 bases from J; junction bases left unmatched: 8.

The chain joins TRBV9 to TRBJ2-1; 10 positions match TRBD2. The CDR3 loop spans 15 amino acids. CDR1 and CDR2 from the germline V gene are SGDLS and YYNGEE. Unmatched junction bases numbered 6, after V lost 4 bases and J lost 5 bases. CDR3 sequence reads: CASSLGLAVHNEQFF. The CDR3 nucleotides are TGTGCCAGCAGCCTCGGACTAGCGGTTCACAATGAGCAGTTCTTC.

The chain recombines TRBV6-1 with TRBJ2-1; TRBD2 agrees at 12 bases. V shed 3 bases and J 7 bases; nucleotides not matched to a gene: 4. CDR3 length equals 15 residues. Germline-derived CDR1 and CDR2 are MNHNS and SASEGT. CDR3 sequence reads: CASSDTSGRNNEQFF. CDR3 coding DNA: TGTGCCAGCAGTGACACTAGCGGGAGGAATAATGAGCAGTTCTTC.

The chain recombines TRBV30 with TRBJ2-3; D might be TRBD1 (6 bases). Trimming took 5 bases from V and 6 from J, leaving 15 bases between them. This CDR3 has 13 residues. Germline V gene lookup returns CDR1 GTSNPN and CDR2 SVGIG (reference sequence). This chain's CDR3 is CAWGPDSGDTQYF. CDR3 coding DNA: TGTGCCTGGGGCCCGGACAGTGGGGATACGCAGTATTTT. Based on the CDR3 plus reference TRBV30 and TRBJ2-3, the full variable domain is SQTIHQWPATLVQPVGSPLSLECTVEGTSNPNLYWYRQAAGRGLQLLFYSVGIGQISSEVPQNLSASRPQDRQFILSSKKLLLSDSGFYLCAWGPDSGDTQYFGPGTRLTVL.

The sample holds one count of this clone. The V gene is TRBV13, the J gene TRBJ1-2, with a weak D call TRBD1 (6 bases). V lost 0 bases, J lost 4 bases, and 12 bases lay in between. From germline, CDR1 is PRHDT and CDR2 FYEKMQ (reference sequence). There are 15 residues in the CDR3. DNA for the CDR3: TGTGCCAGCAGCTTAGGCGGGGGGCTTGGCTATGGCTACACCTTC. Translation: CASSLGGGLGYGYTF.

V and J are TRBV3-1 (or the pseudogene TRBV3-2) and TRBJ2-1, with D possibly TRBD2 on 6 matching bases. In germline, CDR1 is LGHDT, CDR2 YNNKEL (reference sequence). V was cut by 5 bases and J by 9 bases, with 20 bases left in between. The CDR3 contains 15 residues. CDR3 amino acids: CASSSGTRPWAEQFF. Written as DNA, the CDR3 is TGTGCCAGCAGCTCCGGGACTCGACCATGGGCTGAGCAGTTCTTC.

This clone was counted once. The chain recombines TRBV18 with TRBJ2-7; D uncertain. The germline V gene encodes CDR1 KGHSH and CDR2 LQKENI. The CDR3 has 15 residues. Trimming took 1 base from V and 5 from J, leaving 15 bases between them. The CDR3 spells CASSPLAVGGNEQYF. DNA of the CDR3: TGTGCCAGCTCACCACTGGCGGTCGGCGGCAACGAGCAGTACTTC.

The chain recombines TRBV29-1 with TRBJ2-7; 9 nucleotides align to TRBD2. Germline lookup yields CDR1 SQVTM and CDR2 ANQGSEA. This CDR3 is 14 amino acids long. After removal of 6 bases from V and 2 bases from J, the junction contained 8 bases not matched to a gene. In nucleotides, the CDR3 is TGCAGCGTGAGTAGCGGGAGTAACACCTACGAGCAGTACTTC. Amino acid sequence: CSVSSGSNTYEQYF.

The V and J genes are TRBV10-1 and TRBJ2-7; 12 bases map to TRBD1. Germline assignment: CDR1 WNHNN and CDR2 SYGVQD (reference sequence). The length of the CDR3 is 20 residues. The V segment lost 4 bases and the J segment 7 bases; nucleotides outside the gene matches: 23. DNA of the CDR3: TGCGCCAGCAGTGTTTCAAACCGGGACAGGGGGCCCAGTAAAAAGAAAGAGCAGTACTTC. This gives the protein CASSVSNRDRGPSKKKEQYF.

The chain links TRBV7-2 to TRBJ2-1; no firm D call. The CDR3 has 12 amino acids. Deletions cut 6 bases from V and 5 bases from J, with 8 bases between. The germline gives CDR1 SGHTA, CDR2 FQGNSA. The CDR3 sequence is CASRSADNEQFF. The CDR3 coding sequence is TGTGCCAGCAGAAGCGCGGACAATGAGCAGTTCTTC.

V gene TRBV27 combines with J gene TRBJ2-3, with D maybe TRBD2 (5 bases). From germline, CDR1 is MNHEY and CDR2 SMNVEV (reference sequence). The V gene lost 5 bases and the J gene lost 4 bases, with 13 bases spanning the gap. The CDR3 loop spans 14 amino acids. Written as DNA, the CDR3 is TGTGCCAGCAGTCTACTAGGGCCATCAGATACGCAGTATTTT. It is translated as CASSLLGPSDTQYF.

The J gene is TRBJ2-5, the V gene TRBV5-1; 13 positions match TRBD2. CDR3 length equals 17 residues. Germline trimming cut 4 bases from V and 5 bases from J; bases unmatched to any gene: 11. The germline CDR1 and CDR2 sequences are SGHRS and YFSETQ. The DNA for the CDR3 is TGCGCCAGCAGCCCGGGACTAGCGGGGTATAGTGCGGAGACCCAGTACTTC. It encodes CASSPGLAGYSAETQYF.

This chain joins TRBV6-5 and TRBJ2-3, with D tentatively TRBD1 (5 bases). The ends were cut back, 6 bases at V and 5 bases at J, with 15 bases in the middle. Looked up from germline, CDR1 is MNHEY and CDR2 is SVGAGI. CDR3 length equals 14 residues. CDR3 region: CASRKTQAQDTQYF. The CDR3 DNA is TGTGCCAGCAGAAAGACACAGGCCCAAGATACGCAGTATTTT.

The chain has TRBV13 and TRBJ2-1, with D perhaps matching TRBD1 (5 bases). Trimming took 5 bases from V and 1 from J, leaving 6 bases between them. The CDR3 length is 13 residues. Germline lookup yields CDR1 PRHDT and CDR2 FYEKMQ (reference sequence). CDR3 loop: CASSAGSYNEQFF. The CDR3 coding sequence is TGTGCCAGCAGCGCAGGGTCCTACAATGAGCAGTTCTTC.

This clone was recorded a few times. The CDR3 DNA reads TGCGCCAGCAGCTTGGGACACGACTCTGGAAACACCATATATTTT. It translates to CASSLGHDSGNTIYF. The chain joins TRBV5-1 to TRBJ1-3; D not resolved. The CDR3 covers 15 residues. Germline values: CDR1 SGHRS, CDR2 YFSETQ. The V and J ends lost 0 bases and 0 bases respectively, with 7 bases between them.

This sequence joins TRBV27 and TRBJ2-1; TRBD1 matches 7 bases. After removal of 3 bases from V and 14 bases from J, the junction contained 10 bases not matched to a gene. CDR1 and CDR2 from the germline V gene are MNHEY and SMNVEV (reference sequence). The CDR3 length is 13 residues. The CDR3 coding sequence is TGTGCCAGCAGTTTTTCTCCAACAGGGGAAAAGTTCTTC. It yields the protein CASSFSPTGEKFF.

The chain has TRBV15 and TRBJ2-7; 7 bases are shared with TRBD1. The CDR3 runs to 15 residues. Germline V gives CDR1 LNHNV, CDR2 YYDKDF (reference sequence). V shed 0 bases, J shed 1 base, and the junction held 3 bases outside the gene matches. The CDR3 coding sequence is TGTGCCACCAGCAGAGACCCGGGACAGTCCTACGAGCAGTACTTC. This encodes CATSRDPGQSYEQYF.

V usage is TRBV20-1 and J usage is TRBJ2-1, with 14 nucleotides matching TRBD2. This CDR3 spans 15 amino acids. Germline CDR1 DFQATT, CDR2 SNEGSKA (reference sequence). J was trimmed by 7 bases and V by 3 bases; bases with no gene match: 5. CDR3 amino acids: CSASRTSGRRNEQFF. CDR3 sequence (DNA): TGCAGTGCTAGTCGGACTAGCGGGAGGAGGAATGAGCAGTTCTTC.

The genes are TRBV24-1 and TRBJ1-5, with D unresolved. Trimming left V 2 bases short and J 9 bases short, with 13 bases between. The CDR3 sequence is 14 residues long. CDR1 is KGHDR and CDR2 is SFDVKD in the germline V gene. The CDR3 region has the DNA TGTGCCACCAGTGATTCGGCCAGCGGGCCGCCCCAGCATTTT. Translation: CATSDSASGPPQHF.